These 18 T cell receptor beta chains were all obtained from the same sample, sequenced in a study of T cells in tuberculosis. The table came from immunoSEQ multiplex PCR; TCRdb's copy has only in-frame clones and leaves some out. The sample carries 30,000 to 35,000 clones, approximately 89% recorded once. Source material: PBMCs. The receptors originated from a donor aged 10 to 29 with latent tuberculosis or without tuberculosis infection.

The J gene is TRBJ2-7, the V gene TRBV9; TRBD1 might be the D (6 bases). Between the trimmed V and J ends, which lost 2 bases and 2 bases, there was a span of 11 bases. Germline CDR1 and CDR2: SGDLS and YYNGEE. This CDR3 contains 14 residues. The CDR3 DNA reads as TGTGCCAGCAGCGTCGGGACACAGACCTACGAGCAGTACTTC. It is translated as CASSVGTQTYEQYF.

The chain joins TRBV27 to TRBJ1-4; TRBD1 aligns across 7 bases. Germline V gene lookup returns CDR1 MNHEY and CDR2 SMNVEV (reference sequence). The CDR3 is 14 residues long. Trimming at V came to 5 bases and at J to 8 bases, leaving 8 bases not matched to a gene. The CDR3 here is CASSLGQRGEKLFF. DNA for the CDR3: TGTGCCAGCAGTCTGGGACAGCGGGGGGAAAAACTGTTTTTT.

As regards this clone: The junction and the germline gene differ at one end; a read error may be behind it. This CDR3 is also generated by other DNA sequences in the sample. The chain carries TRBV30 and TRBJ2-2, with D maybe TRBD1 (7 bases). The CDR3 runs to 16 residues. CDR1 GTSNPN and CDR2 SVGIG come from the germline V gene (reference sequence). The CDR3 DNA sequence: TGTGCCTGGAGTAGGAGGGGACAGTTCAACACCGGGGAACTGTTTTTT. It translates to CAWSRRGQFNTGELFF.

J is TRBJ1-2 and V is TRBV4-3; D unresolved. The CDR3 is 15 amino acids. CDR1 and CDR2 from the germline V gene are LGHNA and YSLEER. Trimming cost V 0 bases and J 0 bases, with 8 bases left between them. CDR3 protein: CASSQEKQPNYGYTF. CDR3 in DNA: TGCGCCAGCAGCCAAGAAAAACAGCCTAACTATGGCTACACCTTC.

J is TRBJ2-3 and V is TRBV5-8; tentatively, D is TRBD2 (6 bases). The CDR3 extends over 13 amino acids. Trimming left V 7 bases short and J 1 base short, with 10 bases between. Germline loops: CDR1 SGHTS, CDR2 YDEGEE. CDR3: CASRRGGTDTQYF. Written as DNA, the CDR3 is TGTGCCAGCCGGAGGGGAGGCACAGATACGCAGTATTTT. Based on the CDR3 plus reference TRBV5-8 and TRBJ2-3, the full variable domain is EAGVTQSPTHLIKTRGQQATLRCSPISGHTSVYWYQQALGLGLQFLLWYDEGEERNRGNFPPRFSGRQFPNYSSELNVNALELEDSALYLCASRRGGTDTQYFGPGTRLTVL.

The V call is TRBV28, the J call TRBJ2-2, with 13 positions matching TRBD2. V lost 2 bases and J lost 7; bases outside the gene matches: 4. CDR1 is MDHEN, CDR2 SYDVKM, per germline. There are 16 residues in the CDR3. CDR3 nucleotides: TGTGCCAGCAGTTTAATTACTAGCGGGAGGGACGGGGAGCTGTTTTTT. Its protein is CASSLITSGRDGELFF.

The gene calls are TRBV6-5 and TRBJ2-1; D is perhaps TRBD2 (5 bases). CDR3 length equals 16 residues. In germline, CDR1 is MNHEY, CDR2 SVGAGI. V gave up 0 bases and J gave up 9 bases, with 18 bases separating them. CDR3 sequence reads: CASSYSGLLGHGEQFF. In nucleotides, the CDR3 is TGTGCCAGCAGTTACTCCGGACTTCTGGGTCATGGTGAGCAGTTCTTC.

The chain has TRBV28 and TRBJ2-5; TRBD2 agrees at 8 bases. There are 17 residues in the CDR3. Germline CDR1 MDHEN, CDR2 SYDVKM. The trim removed 5 bases at V and 3 bases at J, leaving 14 bases unmatched. In nucleotides, the CDR3 is TGTGCCAGCAGTCCGACTTGGTACGGGAGGGGAGAAGAGACCCAGTACTTC. This translates into CASSPTWYGRGEETQYF.

The V and J genes are TRBV25-1 and TRBJ2-2, with D uncertain. V gave up 7 bases and J gave up 5 bases, with 11 bases separating them. Germline lookup yields CDR1 MGHDK and CDR2 SYGVNS. The CDR3 runs to 13 residues. The CDR3 DNA reads as TGTGCCAGCACCCCTTCCTTGACCGGGGAGCTGTTTTTT. This encodes CASTPSLTGELFF.

This clone was detected once. V usage is TRBV11-3 and J usage is TRBJ2-7; D gene uncertain. Trimming cost V 5 bases and J 2 bases, with 10 bases left between them. Germline lookup yields CDR1 SGHNT and CDR2 YENEEA. This CDR3 region has 13 residues. The CDR3, as DNA: TGTGCCAGCAGCGCCGGAGTACCCTACGAGCAGTACTTC. Protein sequence: CASSAGVPYEQYF.

The chain combines TRBV7-2 with TRBJ2-5, with 7 bases aligning to TRBD2. Germline V CDR1 and CDR2: SGHTA, FQGNSA. The V gene end was trimmed by 4 bases and the J gene end by 4 bases; junction bases not matched to a gene: 6. The CDR3 loop spans 14 amino acids. The CDR3 loop reads CASSSRGVVETQYF. CDR3 sequence (DNA): TGTGCCAGCAGCTCCCGGGGGGTTGTAGAGACCCAGTACTTC.

The rearrangement joins TRBV5-1 to TRBJ1-1, with a weak D call TRBD1 (6 bases). Trimming removed 0 bases from V and 5 bases from J, with 14 bases in between. Germline-derived CDR1 and CDR2 are SGHRS and YFSETQ. There are 15 residues in the CDR3. The CDR3 loop reads CASSLGGRGWTEAFF. The CDR3 DNA follows: TGCGCCAGCAGCTTGGGGGGCAGGGGCTGGACTGAAGCTTTCTTT. The full variable domain, its missing parts supplied by reference TRBV5-1 and TRBJ1-1, is KAGVTQTPRYLIKTRGQQVTLSCSPISGHRSVSWYQQTPGQGLQFLFEYFSETQRNKGNFPGRFSGRQFSNSRSEMNVSTLELGDSALYLCASSLGGRGWTEAFFGQGTRLTVV.

This chain joins TRBV5-1 and TRBJ1-3; D is unclear. This CDR3 has 14 amino acids. V was trimmed by 3 bases and J by 1 base, leaving 8 bases between them. Per germline, CDR1 SGHRS and CDR2 YFSETQ. The CDR3 spells CASSSTASGNTIYF. CDR3 nucleotides: TGCGCCAGCAGCTCGACTGCTTCTGGAAACACCATATATTTT.

The chain recombines TRBV6-5 with TRBJ1-4; perhaps TRBD1 as D (6 bases). V lost 8 bases and J 8 bases, leaving 21 bases between the germline ends. The CDR3 is made up of 15 amino acids. CDR1 is MNHEY and CDR2 is SVGAGI in the germline V gene. The CDR3: CASSSPSRGWEKLFF. The CDR3, as DNA: TGTGCCAGCTCCTCTCCGTCCAGGGGATGGGAAAAACTGTTTTTT.

V is TRBV11-2 and J is TRBJ1-1; tentative D call: TRBD1 (5 bases). The CDR3 totals 14 residues. The germline CDR1 and CDR2 sequences are SGHAT and FQNNGV. V was trimmed by 5 bases and J by 1 base, leaving 11 bases between them. The CDR3 DNA follows: TGTGCCAGCAGCCCAGAAAGGGGGAACACTGAAGCTTTCTTT. Protein sequence: CASSPERGNTEAFF.

The genes are TRBV7-2 and TRBJ1-1; D is undetermined. V shed 3 bases and J shed 5 bases, with 22 bases lying between them. Looked up from germline, CDR1 is SGHTA and CDR2 is FQGNSA. This CDR3 spans 17 amino acids. The CDR3 coding sequence is TGTGCCAGCAGCTTTGGAGCGACTCGGCCAGGAGGGACTGAAGCTTTCTTT. Protein: CASSFGATRPGGTEAFF.

The rearrangement uses TRBV7-9 and TRBJ2-7; the D is unclear. Germline V gives CDR1 SEHNR, CDR2 FQNEAQ (reference sequence). The V end was cut by 4 bases, the J end by 6 bases, with 10 bases between. The CDR3 spans 12 residues. In DNA form, the CDR3 reads TGTGCCAGCAGCTCCGAGTCCGGCGAGCAGTACTTC. Translation: CASSSESGEQYF. The variable domain in full, completed from reference TRBV7-9 and TRBJ2-7, reads DTGVSQNPRHKITKRGQNVTFRCDPISEHNRLYWYRQTLGQGPEFLTYFQNEAQLEKSRLLSDRFSAERPKGSFSTLEIQRTEQGDSAMYLCASSSESGEQYFGPGTRLTVT.

The J gene is TRBJ1-4, the V gene TRBV2; 7 bases agree with TRBD1. The CDR3 spans 12 residues. V lost 1 base and J lost 13; bases outside the gene matches: 3. The germline CDR1 and CDR2 sequences are SNHLY and FYNNEI. The CDR3 protein is CASSEGGDRLFF. The DNA for the CDR3 is TGTGCCAGCAGTGAAGGGGGGGACAGACTGTTTTTT.